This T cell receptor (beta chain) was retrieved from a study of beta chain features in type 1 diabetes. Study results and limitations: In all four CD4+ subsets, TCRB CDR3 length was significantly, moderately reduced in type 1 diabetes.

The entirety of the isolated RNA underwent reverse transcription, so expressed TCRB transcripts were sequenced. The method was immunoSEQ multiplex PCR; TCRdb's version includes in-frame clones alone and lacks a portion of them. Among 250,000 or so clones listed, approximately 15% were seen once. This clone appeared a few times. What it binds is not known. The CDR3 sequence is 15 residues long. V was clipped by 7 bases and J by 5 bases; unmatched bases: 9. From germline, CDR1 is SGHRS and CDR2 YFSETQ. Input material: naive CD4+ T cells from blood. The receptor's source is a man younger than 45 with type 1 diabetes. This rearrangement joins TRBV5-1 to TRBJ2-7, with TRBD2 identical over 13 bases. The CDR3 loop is CASATGTSGTHEQYF. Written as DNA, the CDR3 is TGCGCCAGCGCTACGGGGACTAGCGGGACCCACGAGCAGTACTTC.